This TCR beta chain was captured by sequencing in a study of control samples from healthy donors and cancer patients. As for this clone: Other DNA sequences in this sample translate to the same CDR3.

This table comes from immunoSEQ multiplex PCR, and its TCRdb copy is limited to in-frame clones, with some not included. The table shows 70,000 to 95,000 clones, with more than 85% occurring only once. The CDR3 totals 15 residues. V shed 4 bases and J shed 4 bases, with 14 bases lying between them. Germline V gene sequence: CDR1 LGHDT, CDR2 YNNKEL (reference sequence). Source material: blood. This receptor was taken from a woman aged 30 to 39 in good health. The chain uses TRBV3-1 (or the pseudogene TRBV3-2) and TRBJ2-1, with D uncertain. The CDR3 DNA sequence: TGTGCCAGCAGCCCGGCCTGGGGTGGGTACAATGAGCAGTTCTTC. It is translated as CASSPAWGGYNEQFF.